This T cell receptor (beta chain) originates from a study of cytomegalovirus exposure and HLA in healthy donors. Study conclusions and caveats: The classifier reportedly diagnosed cytomegalovirus status with high sensitivity and specificity.

In regard to this clone: Its matching antigen is unknown.

Germline assignment: CDR1 SEHNR and CDR2 FQNEAQ (reference sequence). V lost 7 bases to trimming and J lost 0 bases; unmatched junction nucleotides: 17. This CDR3 comprises 19 residues. Measured with immunoSEQ multiplex PCR; TCRdb has only the in-frame clones, and not every one. The sample yields roughly 100,000 clones, 86% seen once. The chain employs TRBV7-9 and TRBJ2-1; 8 positions agree with TRBD2. Sequenced material: PBMCs. The clonotype was recovered from a young woman in good health and CMV-seropositive. The CDR3 nucleotides read TGTGCCAGCACCGCGGGGGGAATAGCGGGAAAGGCCTCCTACAATGAGCAGTTCTTC. Its translation: CASTAGGIAGKASYNEQFF.